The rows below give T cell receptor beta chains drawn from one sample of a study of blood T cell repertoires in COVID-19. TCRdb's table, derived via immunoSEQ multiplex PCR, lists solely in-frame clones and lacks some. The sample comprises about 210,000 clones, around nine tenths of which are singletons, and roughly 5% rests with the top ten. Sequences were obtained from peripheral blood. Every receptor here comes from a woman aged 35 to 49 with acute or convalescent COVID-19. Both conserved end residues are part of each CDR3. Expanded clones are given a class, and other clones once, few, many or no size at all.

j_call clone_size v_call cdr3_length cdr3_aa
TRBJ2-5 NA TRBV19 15 CASSMPQGRWETQYF
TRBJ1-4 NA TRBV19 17 CASSIGAAEGKFEKLFF
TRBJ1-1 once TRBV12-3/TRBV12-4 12 CASSTLQGRAFF
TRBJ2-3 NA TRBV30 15 CAWSTGQGVTDTQYF
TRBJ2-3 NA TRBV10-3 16 CAIEGTGTGSTDTQYF
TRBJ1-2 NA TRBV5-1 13 CASSPPRGYGYTF
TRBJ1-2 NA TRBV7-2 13 CASSWGTGAGYTF
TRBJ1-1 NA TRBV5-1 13 CASSFTGDTEAFF
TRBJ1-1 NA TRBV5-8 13 CASSRGIGTQAFF
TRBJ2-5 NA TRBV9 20 CASSLGLAGATAGYQETQYF
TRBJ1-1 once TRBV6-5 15 CASSYSDRAGSEAFF
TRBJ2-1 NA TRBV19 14 CASSMGQGRNEQFF
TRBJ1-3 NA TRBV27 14 CASSWGGSGNTIYF
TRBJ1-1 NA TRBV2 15 CASSWTGRGSTEAFF
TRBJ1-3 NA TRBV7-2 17 CASRNSGTGLSGNTIYF
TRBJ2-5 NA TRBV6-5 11 CASSLPGTQYF
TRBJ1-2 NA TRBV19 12 CASSISSLGYTF
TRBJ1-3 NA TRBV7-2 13 CASSTDRGNTIYF
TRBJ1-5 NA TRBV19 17 CASHDSFLEAHNQPQHF
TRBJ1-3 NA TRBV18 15 CASSSGLTSGNTIYF
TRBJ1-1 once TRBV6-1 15 CASSERDRVNTEAFF
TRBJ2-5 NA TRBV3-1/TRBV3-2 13 CASRAGPRETQYF
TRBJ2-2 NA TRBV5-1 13 CASSLTDAGELFF
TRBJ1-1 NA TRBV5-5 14 CASSLERANTEAFF
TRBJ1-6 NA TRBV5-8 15 CASSLFGTGDSPLHF
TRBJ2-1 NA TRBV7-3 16 CASSQGGMSSYNEQFF